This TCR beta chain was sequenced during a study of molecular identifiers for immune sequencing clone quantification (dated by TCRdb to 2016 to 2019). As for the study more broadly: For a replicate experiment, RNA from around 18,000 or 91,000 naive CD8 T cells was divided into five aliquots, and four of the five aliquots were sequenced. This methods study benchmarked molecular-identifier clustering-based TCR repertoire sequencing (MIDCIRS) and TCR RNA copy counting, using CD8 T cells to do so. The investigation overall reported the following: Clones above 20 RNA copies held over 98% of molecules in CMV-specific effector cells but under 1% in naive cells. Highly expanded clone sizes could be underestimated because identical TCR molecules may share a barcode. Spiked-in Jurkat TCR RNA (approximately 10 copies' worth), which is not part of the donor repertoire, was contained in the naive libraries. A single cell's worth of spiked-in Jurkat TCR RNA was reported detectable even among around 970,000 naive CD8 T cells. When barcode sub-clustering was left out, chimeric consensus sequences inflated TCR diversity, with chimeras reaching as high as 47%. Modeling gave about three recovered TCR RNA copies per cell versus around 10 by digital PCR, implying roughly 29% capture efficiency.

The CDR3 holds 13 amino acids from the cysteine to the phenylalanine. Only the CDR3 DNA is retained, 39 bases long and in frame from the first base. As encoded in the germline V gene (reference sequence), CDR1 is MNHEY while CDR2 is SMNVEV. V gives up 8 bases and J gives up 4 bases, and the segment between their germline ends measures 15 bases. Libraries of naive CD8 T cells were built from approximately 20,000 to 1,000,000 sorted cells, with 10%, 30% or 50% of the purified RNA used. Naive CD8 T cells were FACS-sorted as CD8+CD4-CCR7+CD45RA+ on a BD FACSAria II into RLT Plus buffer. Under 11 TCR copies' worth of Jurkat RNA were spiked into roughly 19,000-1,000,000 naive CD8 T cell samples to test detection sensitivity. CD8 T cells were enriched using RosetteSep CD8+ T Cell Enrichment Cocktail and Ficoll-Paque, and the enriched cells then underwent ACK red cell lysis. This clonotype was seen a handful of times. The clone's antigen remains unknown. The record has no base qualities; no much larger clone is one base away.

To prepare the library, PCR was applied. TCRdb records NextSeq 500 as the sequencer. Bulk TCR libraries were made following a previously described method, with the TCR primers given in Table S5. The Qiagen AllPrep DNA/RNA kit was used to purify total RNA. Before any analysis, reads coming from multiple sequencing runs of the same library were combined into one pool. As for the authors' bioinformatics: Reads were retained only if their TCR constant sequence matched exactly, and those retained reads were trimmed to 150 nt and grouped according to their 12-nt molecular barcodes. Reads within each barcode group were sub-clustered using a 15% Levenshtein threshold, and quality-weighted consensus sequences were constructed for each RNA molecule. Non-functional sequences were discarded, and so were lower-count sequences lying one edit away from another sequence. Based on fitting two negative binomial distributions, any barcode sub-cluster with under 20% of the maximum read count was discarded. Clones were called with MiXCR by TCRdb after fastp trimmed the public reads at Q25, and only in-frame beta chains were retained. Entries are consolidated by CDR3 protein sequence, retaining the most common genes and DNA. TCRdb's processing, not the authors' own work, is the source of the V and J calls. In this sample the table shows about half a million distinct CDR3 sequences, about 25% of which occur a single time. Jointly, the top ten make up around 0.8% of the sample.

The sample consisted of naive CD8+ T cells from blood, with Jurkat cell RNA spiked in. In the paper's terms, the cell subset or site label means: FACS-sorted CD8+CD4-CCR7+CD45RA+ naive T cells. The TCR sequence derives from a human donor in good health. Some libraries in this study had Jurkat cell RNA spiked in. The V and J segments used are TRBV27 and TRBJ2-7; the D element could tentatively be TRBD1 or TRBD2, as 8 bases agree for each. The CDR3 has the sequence CASRSGTGYEQYF. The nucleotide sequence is TGTGCCAGCCGTAGCGGGACAGGTTACGAGCAGTACTTC.